This T cell receptor (beta chain) comes out of a study of blood T cell repertoires in COVID-19. Study summary: In each case, the material was cDNA or gDNA derived from T cells, B-cell-depleted T cells, or PBMCs.

V gave up 5 bases and J gave up 1 base; unmatched junction bases: 7. Germline V gives CDR1 MNHNY, CDR2 SVGAGI (reference sequence). This CDR3 has 17 amino acids. Enrollees, about 18 to 89 years old, lived in fewer than 25 US areas. Participants were placed into cohorts based on the clinical history they reported. Original analysis: Amplification of reference gene primers provided the estimated nucleated cell counts. The repertoire was sequenced with immunoSEQ multiplex PCR; TCRdb's copy has only in-frame clones and lacks some. V, J and clone size are those of that table, while D and trimming were read from the DNA. The sample contains roughly 430,000 clones, 88% of which appear only once. This clone was recorded once.

V gene TRBV6-6 combines with J gene TRBJ1-5, with TRBD1 matching over 11 bases. The source material was PBMCs or T cells enriched from blood (not recorded which). This TCR was recovered from a woman aged 40 to 50 with acute COVID-19. CDR3 nucleotide sequence: TGTGCCAGCAGTCCGTGGACAGGGGGCGGGAGCAATCAGCCCCAGCATTTT. It codes for CASSPWTGGGSNQPQHF.